This entry is about one T cell receptor beta chain. Its cognate antigen is unknown. The data are from a study of shared clonotypes between healthy human individuals. Study-wide findings and caveats: Expectations were that clonotype sharing among donors would be affected by sequencing depth.

Only in-frame clones appear in the TCRdb table, and some are missing; sequencing was by immunoSEQ multiplex PCR. Of 2.5 million or so clones detected, approximately 94% appear once; the ten largest clones hold over 0.12%. The length of the CDR3 is 14 residues. Germline V gene lookup returns CDR1 GTSNPN and CDR2 SVGIG (reference sequence). The V end was cut by 4 bases, the J end by 0 bases, with 12 bases between. This sequence originates from a man aged 18 to 35 in good health. The sample consisted of naive CD4+ T cells sorted from blood. Sample subset: CD45RA+ positively selected. The chain has TRBV30 and TRBJ1-1; D gene ambiguous. CDR3 DNA: TGTGCCTGGATCGTAAGAGAATTGAACACTGAAGCTTTCTTT. Amino acids: CAWIVRELNTEAFF.